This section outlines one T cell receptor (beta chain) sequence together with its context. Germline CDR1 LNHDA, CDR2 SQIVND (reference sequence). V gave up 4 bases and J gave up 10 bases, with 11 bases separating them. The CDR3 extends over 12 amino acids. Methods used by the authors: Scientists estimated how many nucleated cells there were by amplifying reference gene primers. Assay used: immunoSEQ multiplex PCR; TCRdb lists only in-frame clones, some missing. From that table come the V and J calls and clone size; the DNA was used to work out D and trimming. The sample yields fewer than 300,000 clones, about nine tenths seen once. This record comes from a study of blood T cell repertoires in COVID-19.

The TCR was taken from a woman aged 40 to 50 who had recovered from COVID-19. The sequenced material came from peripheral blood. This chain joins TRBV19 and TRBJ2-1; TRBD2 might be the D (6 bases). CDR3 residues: CASSSWAGEQFF. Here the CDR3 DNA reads TGTGCCAGTAGTAGCTGGGCGGGGGAGCAGTTCTTC.